Listed below are T cell receptor beta chains from one sample, sequenced in a study of T cell repertoires in cytomegalovirus infection. MiXCR was run by TCRdb on the reads, yielding one entry per CDR3 protein. The top ten hold roughly 1.7% of the sample, which has 200,000 to 300,000 distinct CDR3 sequences, roughly an eighth seen once. Sequencing input: PBMCs. Every receptor here comes from a human donor in good health (CMV status not recorded). Some clones in this sample may be carry-over from other donors' samples. Both conserved end residues are part of each CDR3. Rows give clone size only sometimes, using once, few, many, or a class for an expanded clone.

V gene	clone size	J gene	CDR3 protein
TRBV7-2	many	TRBJ2-7	CASSSTSGGPYEQYF
TRBV4-3	few	TRBJ2-7	CASSQDLANYEQYF
TRBV11-2	once	TRBJ2-1	CASSAGTPFGEQFF
TRBV7-2	many	TRBJ1-3	CASSLEGARGNTIYF
TRBV29-1	NA	TRBJ1-1	CSGSPGDTEAFF
TRBV7-3	few	TRBJ1-3	CASSPSNSGNTIYF
TRBV28	few	TRBJ1-6	CASTQAGDNSPLHF
TRBV7-9	many	TRBJ2-2	CASSYTGRGGELFF
TRBV18	many	TRBJ1-5	CASSGGRDQPQHF
TRBV19	many	TRBJ2-4	CASSNLGRVGNIQYF
TRBV20-1	many	TRBJ2-7	CSARGASFYEQYF
TRBV20-1	few	TRBJ1-1	CSARDRRQGITEAFF
TRBV10-3	many	TRBJ1-5	CAISPADRGPQPQHF
TRBV7-2	many	TRBJ1-2	CASSLAEIGGYTF
TRBV7-6	many	TRBJ2-2	CASSLRQGGNTGELFF
TRBV5-1	few	TRBJ2-3	CASSFLAPGTDTQYF
TRBV19	many	TRBJ1-1	CASSIRPGASTEAFF
TRBV5-1	NA	TRBJ2-7	CASSLDTGRPYEQYF
TRBV28	many	TRBJ2-5	CASSPTPGGETQYF
TRBV7-2	many	TRBJ2-3	CASSLLGLAGVTDTQYF
TRBV5-4	few	TRBJ1-4	CASRKGRSAEKLFF
TRBV7-9	many	TRBJ2-3	CASRPSTGKIPDTQYF
TRBV6-2/TRBV6-3	many	TRBJ1-2	CASRTRDRFYGYTF
TRBV11-2	few	TRBJ1-4	CASSFGRINEKLFF
TRBV20-1	many	TRBJ1-4	CSARGGDRTNEKLFF
TRBV20-1	NA	TRBJ2-7	CSARPPGKAYVQYF
TRBV12-3/TRBV12-4	many	TRBJ2-7	CASSKQSSYEQYF
TRBV6-2/TRBV6-3	many	TRBJ1-2	CASSPAGRGYTF
TRBV19	few	TRBJ1-5	CASNFDRSNQPQHF
TRBV29-1	few	TRBJ2-5	CSAQGLAGAKGETQYF
TRBV11-3	few	TRBJ2-6	CASSSAGTGGPGANVLTF
TRBV7-2	many	TRBJ1-4	CASSADGQGYEKLFF
TRBV5-1	few	TRBJ2-3	CASSLGLGLAGNTDTQYF
TRBV7-8	many	TRBJ1-1	CASSSTQGSTEAFF
TRBV7-9	many	TRBJ1-1	CASSPYEVNTEAFF
TRBV12-3/TRBV12-4	many	TRBJ2-5	CASSPTGNQETQYF
TRBV11-1	many	TRBJ2-7	CASSLVAGQGTYEQYF
TRBV7-2	NA	TRBJ1-2	CASSWDSANYGYTF
TRBV5-1	few	TRBJ1-1	CASSLGTRGSAEAFF
TRBV5-1	NA	TRBJ1-1	CASSSRGGADTEAFF
TRBV7-6	many	TRBJ2-1	CASSPTDRGPYNEQFF
TRBV12-3/TRBV12-4	few	TRBJ2-3	CASREGPAIGTQYF
TRBV4-1	many	TRBJ2-3	CASSQPGLGGDTQYF
TRBV27	many	TRBJ2-1	CASQRDSVNEQFF
TRBV20-1	few	TRBJ1-6	CSASVNRGNSPLHF
TRBV19	NA	TRBJ2-1	CASRGTFYNEQFF
TRBV6-2/TRBV6-3	many	TRBJ2-4	CASSYSAQGLNIQYF
TRBV7-2	many	TRBJ2-3	CASSPRQGTGGPSPDTQYF
TRBV7-2	many	TRBJ1-5	CASSLVLGGIGQPQHF
TRBV7-2	many	TRBJ1-2	CASSLGGQGRGGYTF
TRBV11-3	many	TRBJ1-1	CASGRQVGAFF